This T cell receptor (beta chain) was obtained from a study of blood T cell repertoires in COVID-19. TCRdb's table, derived via immunoSEQ multiplex PCR, lists solely in-frame clones and lacks some. The sample includes some 190,000 clones, 84% of them seen just once. The receptor was isolated from a woman between 25 and 40 years old who had been exposed to COVID-19. The sample comprised PBMCs or T cells enriched from blood (not recorded which).

The CDR3 loop is CATGGVNTEAFF. The CDR3 coding sequence is TGTGCCACGGGGGGAGTGAACACTGAAGCTTTCTTT. The rearrangement joins TRBV19 to TRBJ1-1, with D possibly TRBD1 on 5 matching bases. The CDR3 has 12 amino acids. V lost 10 bases, J lost 0 bases, and 9 bases lay in between. CDR1 and CDR2 from the germline V gene are LNHDA and SQIVND (reference sequence).